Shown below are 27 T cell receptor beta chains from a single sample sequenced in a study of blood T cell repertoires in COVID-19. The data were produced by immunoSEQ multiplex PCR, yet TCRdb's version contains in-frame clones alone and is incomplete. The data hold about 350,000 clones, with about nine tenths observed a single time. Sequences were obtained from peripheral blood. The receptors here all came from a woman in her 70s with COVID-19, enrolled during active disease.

Here the CDR3 reads CASSLGGSGVMPQHF. For the CDR3, the DNA is TGTGCCAGCAGCTTAGGGGGGTCAGGGGTAATGCCCCAGCATTTT. This chain connects TRBV7-8 to TRBJ1-5; D possibly corresponds to TRBD1 (6 bases). This CDR3 region has 15 residues. Germline lookup yields CDR1 SGHVS and CDR2 FQNEAQ. V was shortened by 1 base and J by 9 bases, with 16 bases between the two germline ends.

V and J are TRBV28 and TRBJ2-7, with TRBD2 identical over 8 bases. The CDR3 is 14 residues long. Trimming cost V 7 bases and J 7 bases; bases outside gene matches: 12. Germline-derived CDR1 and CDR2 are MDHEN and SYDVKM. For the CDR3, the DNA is TGTGCCAGCAATTCCGGGGGGGCCAAATCGGAGCAGTACTTC. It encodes CASNSGGAKSEQYF. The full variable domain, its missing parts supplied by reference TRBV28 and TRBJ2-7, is DVKVTQSSRYLVKRTGEKVFLECVQDMDHENMFWYRQDPGLGLRLIYFSYDVKMKEKGDIPEGYSVSREKKERFSLILESASTNQTSMYLCASNSGGAKSEQYFGPGTRLTVT.

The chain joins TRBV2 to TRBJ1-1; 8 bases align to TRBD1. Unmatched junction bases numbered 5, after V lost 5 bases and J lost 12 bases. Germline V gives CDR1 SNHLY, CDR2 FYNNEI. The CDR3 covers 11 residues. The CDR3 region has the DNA TGTGCCAGCAGTCCGACAGGGGTAACTTTCTTT. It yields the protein CASSPTGVTFF.

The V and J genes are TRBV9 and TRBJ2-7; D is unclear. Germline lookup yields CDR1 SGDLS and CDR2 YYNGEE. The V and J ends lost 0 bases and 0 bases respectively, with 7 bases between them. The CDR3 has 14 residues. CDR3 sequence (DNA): TGTGCCAGCAGCGTAGGAGGCAGCTCCTACGAGCAGTACTTC. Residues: CASSVGGSSYEQYF. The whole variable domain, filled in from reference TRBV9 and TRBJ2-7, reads DSGVTQTPKHLITATGQRVTLRCSPRSGDLSVYWYQQSLDQGLQFLIQYYNGEERAKGNILERFSAQQFPDLHSELNLSSLELGDSALYFCASSVGGSSYEQYFGPGTRLTVT.

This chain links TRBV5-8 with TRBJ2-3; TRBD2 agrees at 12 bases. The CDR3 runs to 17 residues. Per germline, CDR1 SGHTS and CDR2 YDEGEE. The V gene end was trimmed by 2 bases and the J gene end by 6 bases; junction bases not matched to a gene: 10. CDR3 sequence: CASSLKFGLAGWDTQYF. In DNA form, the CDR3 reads TGTGCCAGCAGCTTAAAATTTGGACTAGCGGGGTGGGATACGCAGTATTTT. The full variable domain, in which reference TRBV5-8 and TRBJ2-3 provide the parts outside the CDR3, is EAGVTQSPTHLIKTRGQQATLRCSPISGHTSVYWYQQALGLGLQFLLWYDEGEERNRGNFPPRFSGRQFPNYSSELNVNALELEDSALYLCASSLKFGLAGWDTQYFGPGTRLTVL.

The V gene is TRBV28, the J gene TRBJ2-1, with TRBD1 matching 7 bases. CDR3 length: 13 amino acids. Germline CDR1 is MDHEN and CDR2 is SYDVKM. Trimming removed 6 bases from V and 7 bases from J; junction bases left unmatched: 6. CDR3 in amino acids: CASSPTGINEQFF. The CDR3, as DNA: TGTGCCAGCAGCCCGACAGGGATTAATGAGCAGTTCTTC.

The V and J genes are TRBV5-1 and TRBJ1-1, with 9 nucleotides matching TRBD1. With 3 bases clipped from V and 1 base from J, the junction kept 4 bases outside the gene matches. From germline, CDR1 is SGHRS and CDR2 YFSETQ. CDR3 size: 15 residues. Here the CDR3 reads CASSWDRVGNTEAFF. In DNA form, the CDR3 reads TGCGCCAGCAGCTGGGACAGGGTGGGGAACACTGAAGCTTTCTTT.

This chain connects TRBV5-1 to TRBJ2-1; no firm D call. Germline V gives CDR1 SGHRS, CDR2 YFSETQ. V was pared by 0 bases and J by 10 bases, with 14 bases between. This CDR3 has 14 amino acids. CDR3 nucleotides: TGCGCCAGCAGCTTGGTTGCTAGGAACGAGGAGCAGTTCTTC. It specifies CASSLVARNEEQFF. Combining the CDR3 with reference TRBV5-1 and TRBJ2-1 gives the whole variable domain KAGVTQTPRYLIKTRGQQVTLSCSPISGHRSVSWYQQTPGQGLQFLFEYFSETQRNKGNFPGRFSGRQFSNSRSEMNVSTLELGDSALYLCASSLVARNEEQFFGPGTRLTVL.

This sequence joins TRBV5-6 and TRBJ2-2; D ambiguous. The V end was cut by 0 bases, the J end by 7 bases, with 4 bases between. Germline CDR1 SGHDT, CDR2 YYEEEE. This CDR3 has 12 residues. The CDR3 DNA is TGTGCCAGCAGCTTGGGTATCGGGGAGCTGTTTTTT. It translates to CASSLGIGELFF. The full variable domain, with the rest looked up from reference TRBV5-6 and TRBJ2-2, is DAGVTQSPTHLIKTRGQQVTLRCSPKSGHDTVSWYQQALGQGPQFIFQYYEEEERQRGNFPDRFSGHQFPNYSSELNVNALLLGDSALYLCASSLGIGELFFGEGSRLTVL.

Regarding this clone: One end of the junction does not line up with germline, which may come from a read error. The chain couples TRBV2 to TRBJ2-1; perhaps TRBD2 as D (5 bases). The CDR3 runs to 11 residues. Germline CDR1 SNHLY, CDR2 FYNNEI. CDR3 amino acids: CAGSGAGEQFF. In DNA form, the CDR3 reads TGTGCCGGCAGCGGCGCAGGTGAGCAGTTCTTC. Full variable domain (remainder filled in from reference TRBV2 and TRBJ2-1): EPEVTQTPSHQVTQMGQEVILRCVPISNHLYFYWYRQILGQKVEFLVSFYNNEISEKSEIFDDQFSVERPDGSNFTLKIRSTKLEDSAMYFCAGSGAGEQFFGPGTRLTVL.

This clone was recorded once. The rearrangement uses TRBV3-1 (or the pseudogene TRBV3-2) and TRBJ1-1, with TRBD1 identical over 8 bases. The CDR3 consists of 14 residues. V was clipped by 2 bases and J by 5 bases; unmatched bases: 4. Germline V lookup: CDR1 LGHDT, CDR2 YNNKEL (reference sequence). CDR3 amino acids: CASSQLTGATEAFF. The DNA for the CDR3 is TGTGCCAGCAGCCAATTGACAGGGGCGACTGAAGCTTTCTTT.

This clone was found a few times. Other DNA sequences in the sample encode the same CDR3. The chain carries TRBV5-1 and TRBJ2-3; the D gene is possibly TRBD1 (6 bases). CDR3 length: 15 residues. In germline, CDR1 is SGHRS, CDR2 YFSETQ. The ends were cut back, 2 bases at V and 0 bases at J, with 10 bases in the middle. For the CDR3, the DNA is TGCGCCAGCAGCTTAGAGGGGGACAGCACAGATACGCAGTATTTT. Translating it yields CASSLEGDSTDTQYF.

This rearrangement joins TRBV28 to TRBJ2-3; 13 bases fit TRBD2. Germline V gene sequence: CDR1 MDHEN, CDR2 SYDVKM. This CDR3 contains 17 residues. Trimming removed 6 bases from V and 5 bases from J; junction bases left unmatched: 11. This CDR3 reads CASRRTSGGKGGDTQYF. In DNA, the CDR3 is TGTGCCAGCAGGCGGACTAGCGGGGGAAAAGGAGGAGATACGCAGTATTTT.

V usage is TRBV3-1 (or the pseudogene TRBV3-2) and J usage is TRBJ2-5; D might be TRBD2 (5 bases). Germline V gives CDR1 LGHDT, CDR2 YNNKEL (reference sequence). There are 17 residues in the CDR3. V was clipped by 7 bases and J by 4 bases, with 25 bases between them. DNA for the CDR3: TGTGCCAGCATCCCGGGGTTCCCAGGTCCAACTATAGAGACCCAGTACTTC. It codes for CASIPGFPGPTIETQYF.

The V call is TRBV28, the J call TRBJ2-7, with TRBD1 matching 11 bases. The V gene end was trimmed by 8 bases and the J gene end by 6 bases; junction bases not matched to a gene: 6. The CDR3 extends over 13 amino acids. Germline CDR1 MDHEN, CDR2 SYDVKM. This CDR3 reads CASERTGGSEQYF. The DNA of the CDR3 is TGTGCCAGCGAACGGACAGGGGGCAGCGAGCAGTACTTC.

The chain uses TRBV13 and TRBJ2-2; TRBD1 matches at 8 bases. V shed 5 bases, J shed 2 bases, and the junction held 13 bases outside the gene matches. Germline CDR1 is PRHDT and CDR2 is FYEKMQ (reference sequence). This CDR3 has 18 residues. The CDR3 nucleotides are TGTGCCAGCAGCGCCGCCGGGACAGGTACAATAAACACCGGGGAGCTGTTTTTT. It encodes CASSAAGTGTINTGELFF.

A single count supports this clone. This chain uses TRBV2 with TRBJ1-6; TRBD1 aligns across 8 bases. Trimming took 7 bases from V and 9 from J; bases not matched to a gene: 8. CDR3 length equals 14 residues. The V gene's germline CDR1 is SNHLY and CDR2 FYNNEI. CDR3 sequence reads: CASTQGQVFSPLHF. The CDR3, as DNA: TGTGCCAGCACTCAGGGACAGGTTTTTTCACCCCTCCACTTT.

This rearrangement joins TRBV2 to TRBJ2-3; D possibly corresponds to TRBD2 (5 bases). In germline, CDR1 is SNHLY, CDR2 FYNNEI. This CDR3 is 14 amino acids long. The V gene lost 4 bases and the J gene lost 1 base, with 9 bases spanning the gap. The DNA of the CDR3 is TGTGCCAGCAGTGCGAGCGGTGGCACAGATACGCAGTATTTT. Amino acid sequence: CASSASGGTDTQYF.

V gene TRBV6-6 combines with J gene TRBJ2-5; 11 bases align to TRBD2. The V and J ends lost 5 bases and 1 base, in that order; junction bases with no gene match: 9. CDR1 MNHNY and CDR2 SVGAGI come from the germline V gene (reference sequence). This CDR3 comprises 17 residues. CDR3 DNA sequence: TGTGCCAGCAGTCCAGGGACTAGCGGTAACTTCCAAGAGACCCAGTACTTC. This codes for CASSPGTSGNFQETQYF.

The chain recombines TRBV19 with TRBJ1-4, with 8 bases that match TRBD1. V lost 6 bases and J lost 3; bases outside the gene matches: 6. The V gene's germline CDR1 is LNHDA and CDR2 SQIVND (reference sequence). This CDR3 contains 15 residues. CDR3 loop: CASRITGGANEKLFF. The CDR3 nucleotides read TGTGCCAGTAGGATTACAGGGGGAGCTAATGAAAAACTGTTTTTT.

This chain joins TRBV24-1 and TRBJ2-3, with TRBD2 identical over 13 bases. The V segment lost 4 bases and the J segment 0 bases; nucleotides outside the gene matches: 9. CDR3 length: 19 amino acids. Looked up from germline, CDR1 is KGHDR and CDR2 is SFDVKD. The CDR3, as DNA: TGTGCCACCAGTGACCATCCGGGACTAGCGGGGTATAGCACAGATACGCAGTATTTT. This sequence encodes CATSDHPGLAGYSTDTQYF.

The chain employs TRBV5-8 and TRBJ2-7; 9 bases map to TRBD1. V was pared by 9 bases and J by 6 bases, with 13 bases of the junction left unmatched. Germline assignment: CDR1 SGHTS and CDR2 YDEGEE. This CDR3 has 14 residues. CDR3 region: CAIRGQGHQGEQYF. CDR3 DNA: TGTGCCATTCGGGGACAGGGCCACCAGGGCGAGCAGTACTTC.

The CDR3 sequence is CASSLQTSGGETQYF. In DNA form, the CDR3 reads TGTGCCAGCAGCCTACAGACTAGCGGGGGAGAGACCCAGTACTTC. The chain employs TRBV5-4 and TRBJ2-5; 12 bases are a match to TRBD2. The germline V gene has CDR1 SGHNT and CDR2 YYREEE (reference sequence). The CDR3 is 15 amino acids. The ends lost 4 bases at V and 4 bases at J; junction bases unmatched: 5.

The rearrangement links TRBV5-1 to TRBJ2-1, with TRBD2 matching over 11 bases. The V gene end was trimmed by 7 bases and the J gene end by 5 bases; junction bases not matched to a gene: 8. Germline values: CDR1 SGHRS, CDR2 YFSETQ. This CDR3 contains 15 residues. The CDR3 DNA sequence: TGCGCCAGCGGTCTCGGGACTAGCGGTGACAATGAGCAGTTCTTC. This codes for CASGLGTSGDNEQFF.

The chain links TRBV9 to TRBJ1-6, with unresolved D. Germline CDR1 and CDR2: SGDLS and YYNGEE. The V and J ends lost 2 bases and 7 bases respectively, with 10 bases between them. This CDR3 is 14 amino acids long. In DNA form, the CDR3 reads TGTGCCAGCAGCGTGGGAGGGTTCAATTCACCCCTCCACTTT. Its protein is CASSVGGFNSPLHF.

As DNA, the CDR3 is TGTGCCAGCAGTTTATATGAGGTCGGGCGGGGGACTGAAGCTTTCTTT. Its protein product is CASSLYEVGRGTEAFF. The rearrangement links TRBV27 to TRBJ1-1; tentative D call: TRBD1 (5 bases). Trimming removed 1 base at V and 5 bases at J, with 17 bases between. This CDR3 is 16 amino acids long. CDR1 MNHEY and CDR2 SMNVEV come from the germline V gene (reference sequence).

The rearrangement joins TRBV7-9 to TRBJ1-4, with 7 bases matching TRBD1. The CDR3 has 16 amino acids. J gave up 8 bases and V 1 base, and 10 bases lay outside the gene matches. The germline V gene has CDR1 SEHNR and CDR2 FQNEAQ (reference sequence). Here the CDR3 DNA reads TGTGCCAGCAGCTTAGGGACAGGTGGGGTGGAAGAAAAACTGTTTTTT. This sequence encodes CASSLGTGGVEEKLFF.